What follows are 23 T cell receptor beta chains derived from one specimen sequenced in a study of blood T cell repertoires in COVID-19. Clones were sequenced by immunoSEQ multiplex PCR, and TCRdb holds only the in-frame ones, with some missing. The table lists 150,000 to 200,000 clones, 70% to 90% of them singletons. The specimen was peripheral blood. These receptors were obtained from an elderly woman in a cohort sampled during active or convalescent COVID-19.

The chain is built from TRBV27 and TRBJ2-3; no clear D. The V end lost 3 bases, the J end lost 2 bases, and 6 bases lay between the germline ends. CDR1 is MNHEY, CDR2 SMNVEV, per germline (reference sequence). The CDR3 has 13 amino acids. CDR3 DNA: TGTGCCAGCAGTTTTGTATACACAGATACGCAGTATTTT. This gives the protein CASSFVYTDTQYF.

CDR3 amino acids: CASSESLGANEQFF. The CDR3 region has the DNA TGCGCCAGCAGTGAGTCGTTGGGAGCCAATGAGCAGTTCTTC. This sequence joins TRBV10-1 and TRBJ2-1, with D possibly being TRBD2 (5 bases). The V gene's germline CDR1 is WNHNN and CDR2 SYGVQD (reference sequence). This CDR3 has 14 residues. Trimming left V 0 bases short and J 6 bases short, with 9 bases between.

V gene TRBV2 combines with J gene TRBJ1-5; 7 nucleotides align to TRBD1. Germline CDR1 SNHLY, CDR2 FYNNEI. There are 16 residues in the CDR3. J gave up 5 bases and V 6 bases, and 13 bases lay outside the gene matches. CDR3 DNA: TGTGCCAGCAGGGACCCTAGACAGGGTGGTTATCAGCCCCAGCATTTT. Its translation is CASRDPRQGGYQPQHF.

CDR3 coding DNA: TGTGCCAGCTCTTTCACAGATACGCAGTATTTT. Protein product: CASSFTDTQYF. The chain recombines TRBV21-1 with TRBJ2-3; whether TRBD2, the table's D call, matches the DNA was not checked. TRBV21-1 is flagged as a pseudogene. The CDR3 spans 11 residues.

The rearrangement joins TRBV9 to TRBJ2-2, with 8 bases aligning to TRBD1. The CDR3 has 14 residues. V lost 0 bases to trimming and J lost 9 bases; unmatched junction nucleotides: 4. Looked up from germline, CDR1 is SGDLS and CDR2 is YYNGEE. The CDR3 loop reads CASSVATGVRELFF. The DNA of the CDR3 is TGTGCCAGCAGCGTAGCGACAGGGGTCAGGGAGCTGTTTTTT.

V is TRBV28 and J is TRBJ2-3, with TRBD1 identical over 8 bases. The CDR3 runs 14 residues. The V gene's germline CDR1 is MDHEN and CDR2 SYDVKM. V lost 4 bases to trimming and J lost 7 bases; unmatched junction nucleotides: 7. CDR3 sequence: CASSSGGVDNTQYF. CDR3 in DNA: TGTGCCAGCAGTTCAGGGGGCGTCGACAATACGCAGTATTTT.

The J gene is TRBJ2-1, the V gene TRBV13; D remains unclear. The CDR3 totals 15 residues. Germline-derived CDR1 and CDR2 are PRHDT and FYEKMQ (reference sequence). Trimming took 5 bases from V and 6 from J, leaving 17 bases between them. Written as DNA, the CDR3 is TGTGCCAGCAGCCACTCAACTCCCCACTCCAATGAGCAGTTCTTC. Protein product: CASSHSTPHSNEQFF.

This clone occurred once. The CDR3 DNA sequence: TGTGCCAGCAAAGGGCAGGGCTACGAGCAGTACGTC. This sequence encodes CASKGQGYEQYV. This chain links TRBV6-5 with TRBJ2-7; possibly TRBD1 for D (5 bases). Germline CDR1 and CDR2: MNHEY and SVGAGI. V was shortened by 7 bases and J by 3 bases, with 10 bases between the two germline ends. There are 12 residues in the CDR3.

The V gene is TRBV6-2 or TRBV6-3, the J gene TRBJ2-7, with D unclear. V was clipped by 5 bases and J by 4 bases, with 18 bases between them. Germline V gene data show CDR1 as MNHEY and CDR2 as SVGEGT. CDR3 length: 15 residues. CDR3 amino acids: CASSRPGIAGYEQYV. CDR3 DNA: TGTGCCAGCAGTCGACCTGGAATAGCCGGATACGAGCAGTACGTC.

The gene calls are TRBV6-5 and TRBJ2-7, with D possibly TRBD2 on 5 matching bases. Germline loops: CDR1 MNHEY, CDR2 SVGAGI. This CDR3 contains 13 residues. V was shortened by 10 bases and J by 2 bases, with 15 bases between the two germline ends. The CDR3 region has the DNA TGTGCCACCACAAGCGGCCCTACCTACGAGCAGTACGTC. Amino acids: CATTSGPTYEQYV.

This clone appeared once. The V call is TRBV18, the J call TRBJ2-7; D may be TRBD1 (5 bases). The length of the CDR3 is 14 residues. The germline V and J ends were trimmed by 0 bases and 3 bases, with 9 bases remaining between them. The germline gives CDR1 KGHSH, CDR2 LQKENI. The chain's CDR3 is CASSPPRQYYEQYF. As DNA, the CDR3 is TGTGCCAGCTCACCACCGAGACAGTACTACGAGCAGTACTTC.

The J gene is TRBJ1-2, the V gene TRBV7-9; a weak D match, TRBD1 (5 bases). The CDR3 runs to 13 residues. CDR1 and CDR2 (germline): SEHNR, FQNEAQ (reference sequence). The V end was cut by 8 bases, the J end by 9 bases, with 19 bases between. CDR3 protein: CASPKSGDARYTF. The CDR3 coding sequence is TGTGCCAGCCCCAAGTCGGGGGACGCGCGCTACACCTTC.

The V gene is TRBV6-1, the J gene TRBJ1-2, with 7 bases that match TRBD1. Germline V lookup: CDR1 MNHNS, CDR2 SASEGT. Germline trimming cut 4 bases from V and 1 base from J; bases unmatched to any gene: 9. This CDR3 has 16 residues. The CDR3 reads CASSGGGRGNNYGYTF. The CDR3 DNA reads TGTGCCAGCAGTGGAGGGGGCAGGGGGAATAACTATGGCTACACCTTC.

This rearrangement joins TRBV3-1 (or the pseudogene TRBV3-2) to TRBJ1-2, with D uncertain. The germline CDR1 and CDR2 sequences are LGHDT and YNNKEL (reference sequence). The length of the CDR3 is 13 residues. V lost 4 bases and J 5 bases, leaving 11 bases between the germline ends. The CDR3 DNA sequence: TGTGCCAGCAGCCGTAGAGGAGAATATGGCTACACCTTC. Translation: CASSRRGEYGYTF.

This clone showed up just once. This chain connects TRBV7-2 to TRBJ2-7, with TRBD2 matching 8 bases. CDR1 and CDR2 from the germline V gene are SGHTA and FQGNSA. This CDR3 has 17 amino acids. Unmatched junction bases numbered 13, after V lost 2 bases and J lost 4 bases. The CDR3 sequence is CASSLNSPGRGKYEQYF. The CDR3 DNA sequence: TGTGCCAGCAGCTTAAATTCACCCGGGAGGGGAAAGTACGAGCAGTACTTC.

The rearrangement links TRBV10-2 to TRBJ1-5; 9 nucleotides agree with TRBD1. The V segment lost 9 bases and the J segment 6 bases; nucleotides outside the gene matches: 3. The CDR3 totals 12 residues. Germline-derived CDR1 and CDR2 are WSHSY and SAAADI. The CDR3 protein is CASTTGGQPQHF. The DNA for the CDR3 is TGCGCCAGTACGACAGGGGGTCAGCCCCAGCATTTT.

The V call is TRBV30, the J call TRBJ1-4, with D maybe TRBD1 (6 bases). V was pared by 4 bases and J by 8 bases, with 20 bases between. Germline values: CDR1 GTSNPN, CDR2 SVGIG (reference sequence). The CDR3 sequence is 15 residues long. CDR3 sequence reads: CAWKALGGLGEKLFF. CDR3 DNA sequence: TGTGCCTGGAAGGCCCTCGGGGGGCTGGGCGAAAAACTGTTTTTT. The complete variable domain, with remaining parts taken from reference TRBV30 and TRBJ1-4, reads SQTIHQWPATLVQPVGSPLSLECTVEGTSNPNLYWYRQAAGRGLQLLFYSVGIGQISSEVPQNLSASRPQDRQFILSSKKLLLSDSGFYLCAWKALGGLGEKLFFGSGTQLSVL.

The chain has TRBV20-1 and TRBJ2-1, with a tentative D call TRBD2 (5 bases). The CDR3 spans 13 residues. Trimming stripped 3 bases from V and 12 bases from J, with 18 bases between. Looked up from germline, CDR1 is DFQATT and CDR2 is SNEGSKA (reference sequence). DNA of the CDR3: TGCAGTGCTAGTGGCTCGGGGAACGCGGGGCAGTTCTTC. Its translation: CSASGSGNAGQFF.

The chain couples TRBV7-9 to TRBJ2-2; 9 nucleotides agree with TRBD1. The CDR3 is made up of 16 amino acids. In germline, CDR1 is SEHNR, CDR2 FQNEAQ (reference sequence). Trimming at V came to 4 bases and at J to 6 bases, leaving 9 bases not matched to a gene. The CDR3 DNA is TGTGCCAGCAGCTCATCCGGGACAGGGATTTCCGGGGAGCTGTTTTTT. This encodes CASSSSGTGISGELFF.

This clone was detected a few times. The J gene is TRBJ1-1, the V gene TRBV5-1; D possibly corresponds to TRBD1 (6 bases). The CDR3 consists of 16 residues. V lost 3 bases and J 0 bases, leaving 15 bases between the germline ends. The germline V gene encodes CDR1 SGHRS and CDR2 YFSETQ. The CDR3 spells CASSSEGDTLNTEAFF. The CDR3 region has the DNA TGCGCCAGCAGCTCCGAGGGGGACACTTTGAACACTGAAGCTTTCTTT.

This rearrangement joins TRBV10-2 to TRBJ2-7; tentatively, D is TRBD2 (6 bases). The length of the CDR3 is 13 residues. Looked up from germline, CDR1 is WSHSY and CDR2 is SAAADI. The germline V and J ends were trimmed by 5 bases and 1 base, with 9 bases remaining between them. The CDR3: CASSPGESYEQYF. CDR3 nucleotide sequence: TGCGCCAGCAGTCCGGGGGAGTCCTACGAGCAGTACTTC.

This clone was found a few times. The genes are TRBV7-6 and TRBJ1-4; no clear D gene. The germline V gene has CDR1 SGHVS and CDR2 FNYEAQ. Trimming took off 0 bases at V and 14 bases at J, with 10 bases between the two ends. The length of the CDR3 is 12 residues. The CDR3 sequence is CASSLAGEALFF. Written as DNA, the CDR3 is TGTGCCAGCAGCTTAGCGGGTGAGGCTCTGTTTTTT.

The CDR3 loop is CASSLEEWGQPNTEAFF. The CDR3, as DNA: TGTGCCAGCAGCTTAGAGGAGTGGGGACAGCCGAACACTGAAGCTTTCTTT. The gene calls are TRBV11-3 and TRBJ1-1; TRBD1 matches 7 bases. CDR1 SGHNT and CDR2 YENEEA come from the germline V gene. This CDR3 spans 17 amino acids. J gave up 1 base and V 0 bases, and 8 bases lay outside the gene matches. Using reference TRBV11-3 and TRBJ1-1 for the parts outside the CDR3, the full variable domain is EAGVVQSPRYKIIEKKQPVAFWCNPISGHNTLYWYLQNLGQGPELLIRYENEEAVDDSQLPKDRFSAERLKGVDSTLKIQPAELGDSAVYLCASSLEEWGQPNTEAFFGQGTRLTVV.